Below, one T cell receptor beta chain is given with its context. This sample was taken from a study of blood T cell repertoires in COVID-19. Study-level information: The origin of the acute and convalescent COVID-19 samples was the United States, Italy and Spain. PBMCs, B-cell-depleted T cells, or T cells provided the cDNA or gDNA that made up the material.

While infection was still active, Seattle patients were enrolled and then followed longitudinally. Sequencing used immunoSEQ multiplex PCR; TCRdb keeps in-frame clones, though not all of them. The repertoire holds about 170,000 clones, about 82% seen once, with over 7% in the top ten. CDR1 is MGHRA, CDR2 YSYEKL, per germline. CDR3 size: 12 residues. V lost 4 bases to trimming and J lost 8 bases, with 9 bases between them. Sequences were obtained from peripheral blood. This TCR derives from a woman of 80 years or more with COVID-19, enrolled during active disease. The chain uses TRBV4-1 and TRBJ2-1; possibly TRBD1 for D (5 bases). The CDR3 loop reads CASSLGADEQFF. CDR3 nucleotide sequence: TGCGCCAGCAGCCTAGGGGCCGATGAGCAGTTCTTC.